The 5 T cell receptor beta chains below all came from one sample that was sequenced in a study of OX40 agonist ivuxolimab in advanced cancers. Produced via immunoSEQ multiplex PCR; TCRdb's table is partial and in-frame only. The profile covers roughly 120,000 clones, with less than 95% appearing a single time and 0.7% to 0.85% taken by the ten largest. The starting material was CD4+ or CD8+ T cells sorted from blood, obtained in a trial of the OX40 agonist ivuxolimab. Receptors were obtained from an adult with an advanced solid tumor such as melanoma, head and neck, liver or kidney cancer.

The CDR3 sequence is CASGGTASSGANVLTF. The CDR3 DNA sequence: TGTGCCAGTGGGGGGACAGCCAGCTCTGGGGCCAACGTCCTGACTTTC. The chain uses TRBV19 and TRBJ2-6, with TRBD1 as a possible D gene (7 bases). Germline V gives CDR1 LNHDA, CDR2 SQIVND (reference sequence). The CDR3 loop spans 16 amino acids. V was clipped by 8 bases and J by 0 bases, with 14 bases between them.

In regard to this clone: The junction departs from germline at one end; a sequencing error may be responsible. Distinct nucleotide sequences in the sample also encode this CDR3. The chain carries TRBV18 and TRBJ1-5; D is uncertain. Germline values: CDR1 KGHSH, CDR2 LQKENI. This CDR3 region has 14 residues. CDR3 residues: CASSPPYSNQPQHF. In DNA form, the CDR3 reads TGTGCCAGCTCCCCACCCTATAGCAATCAGCCCCAGCATTTT. The full variable domain, with the rest looked up from reference TRBV18 and TRBJ1-5, is NAGVMQNPRHLVRRRGQEARLRCSPMKGHSHVYWYRQLPEEGLKFMVYLQKENIIDESGMPKERFSAEFPKEGPSILRIQQVVRGDSAAYFCASSPPYSNQPQHFGDGTRLSIL.

The rearrangement uses TRBV27 and TRBJ1-5; 7 nucleotides match TRBD1. CDR3 size: 16 residues. Germline CDR1 and CDR2: MNHEY and SMNVEV (reference sequence). V lost 5 bases, J lost 5 bases, and 12 bases stayed unmatched. The CDR3 sequence: CASSPKQGPLHQPQHF. The CDR3 DNA sequence: TGTGCCAGCAGTCCTAAACAGGGGCCCCTTCATCAGCCCCAGCATTTT.

This clone was counted a single time. This specimen includes other DNA sequences encoding the same CDR3. V gene TRBV5-1 combines with J gene TRBJ2-7; D perhaps matches TRBD2 (5 bases). The V end was cut by 2 bases, the J end by 2 bases, with 8 bases between. Germline CDR1 and CDR2: SGHRS and YFSETQ. The CDR3 length is 13 residues. The CDR3 is CASSFDGTYEQYF. The CDR3 nucleotides are TGCGCCAGCAGCTTCGACGGGACCTACGAGCAGTACTTC.

The chain recombines TRBV6-1 with TRBJ2-7; D may be TRBD1 (6 bases). The CDR3 totals 14 residues. CDR1 and CDR2 from the germline V gene are MNHNS and SASEGT. V lost 2 bases, J lost 6 bases, and 14 bases lay in between. The CDR3 spells CASSELRGSGEQYF. DNA for the CDR3: TGTGCCAGCAGTGAATTGAGGGGGTCCGGCGAGCAGTACTTC.